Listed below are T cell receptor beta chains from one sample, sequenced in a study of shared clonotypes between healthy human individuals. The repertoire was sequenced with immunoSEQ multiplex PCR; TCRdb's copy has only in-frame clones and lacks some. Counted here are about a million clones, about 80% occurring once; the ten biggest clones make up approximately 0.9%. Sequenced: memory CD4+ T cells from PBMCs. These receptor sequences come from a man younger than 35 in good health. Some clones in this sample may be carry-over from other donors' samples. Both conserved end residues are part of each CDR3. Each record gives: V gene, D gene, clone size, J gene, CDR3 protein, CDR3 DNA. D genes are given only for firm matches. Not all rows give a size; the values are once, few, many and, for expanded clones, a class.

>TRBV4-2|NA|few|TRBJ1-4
CASSREQLATNEKLFF
TGTGCCAGCAGCCGTGAACAGCTTGCAACTAATGAAAAACTGTTTTTT
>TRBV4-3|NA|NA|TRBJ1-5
CASSQDRGQPQHF
TGCGCCAGCAGCCAAGACCGGGGTCAGCCCCAGCATTTT
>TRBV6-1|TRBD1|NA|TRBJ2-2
CASSQGQVFTGELFF
TGTGCCAGCAGTCAAGGACAGGTTTTTACCGGGGAGCTGTTTTTT
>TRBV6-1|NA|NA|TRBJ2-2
CASSELSSGELFF
TGTGCCAGCAGTGAGCTATCCTCCGGGGAGCTGTTTTTT
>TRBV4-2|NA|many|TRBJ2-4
CASSQDRTAYIQYF
TGTGCCAGCAGCCAAGATAGGACCGCGTACATTCAGTACTTC
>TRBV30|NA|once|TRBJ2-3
CAWSRGDTQYF
TGTGCCTGGAGTCGGGGAGATACGCAGTATTTT
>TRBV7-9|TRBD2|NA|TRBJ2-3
CASNLGRAGASSSTDTQYF
TGTGCCAGCAATCTAGGGAGAGCGGGAGCGAGTTCTAGCACAGATACGCAGTATTTT
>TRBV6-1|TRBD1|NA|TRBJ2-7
CASEPGQPILYEQYF
TGTGCCAGCGAGCCGGGACAGCCGATCCTCTACGAGCAGTACTTC
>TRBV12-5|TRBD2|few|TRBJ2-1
CASGLEASGRTSSYNEQFF
TGTGCTAGTGGTCTGGAGGCTAGCGGGCGGACTAGCTCCTACAATGAGCAGTTCTTC
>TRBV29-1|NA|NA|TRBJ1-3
CSVSLPTISGNTIYF
TGCAGCGTTTCTCTTCCCACAATATCTGGAAACACCATATATTTT